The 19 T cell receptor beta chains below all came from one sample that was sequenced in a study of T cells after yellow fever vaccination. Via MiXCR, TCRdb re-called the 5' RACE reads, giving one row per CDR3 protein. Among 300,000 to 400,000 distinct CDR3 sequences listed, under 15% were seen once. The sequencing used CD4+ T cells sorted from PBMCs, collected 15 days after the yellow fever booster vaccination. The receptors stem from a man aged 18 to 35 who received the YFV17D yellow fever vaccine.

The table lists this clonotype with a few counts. This CDR3 reads CASSFDRGRNERVNSPLHF. DNA for the CDR3: TGTGCCAGCAGTTTTGACAGGGGCCGCAATGAGCGAGTTAATTCACCCCTCCACTTT. The chain combines TRBV6-2 or TRBV6-3 with TRBJ1-6; TRBD1 matches 8 bases. CDR3 length equals 19 residues. Trimming cost V 4 bases and J 6 bases; bases outside gene matches: 17. The germline V gene encodes CDR1 MNHEY and CDR2 SVGEGT.

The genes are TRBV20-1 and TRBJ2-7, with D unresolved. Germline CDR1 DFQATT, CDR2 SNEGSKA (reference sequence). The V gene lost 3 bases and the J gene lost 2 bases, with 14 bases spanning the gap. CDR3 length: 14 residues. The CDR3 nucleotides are TGCAGTGCTAGGAGCCCGGGCGGAACCTACGAGCAGTACTTC. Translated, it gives CSARSPGGTYEQYF.

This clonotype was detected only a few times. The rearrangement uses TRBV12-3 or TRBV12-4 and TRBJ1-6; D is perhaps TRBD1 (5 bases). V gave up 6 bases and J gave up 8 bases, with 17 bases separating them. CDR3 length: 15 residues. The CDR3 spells CASSLAGSHHSPLHF. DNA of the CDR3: TGTGCCAGCAGCTTGGCAGGGTCCCATCATTCACCCCTCCACTTT.

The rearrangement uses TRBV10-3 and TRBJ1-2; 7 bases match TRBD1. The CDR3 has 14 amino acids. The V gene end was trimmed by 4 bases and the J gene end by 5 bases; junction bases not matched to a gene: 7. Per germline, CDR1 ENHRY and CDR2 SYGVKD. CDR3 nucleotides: TGTGCCATCAGTGCCTTGGAGGGGGCTTATGGCTACACCTTC. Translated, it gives CAISALEGAYGYTF.

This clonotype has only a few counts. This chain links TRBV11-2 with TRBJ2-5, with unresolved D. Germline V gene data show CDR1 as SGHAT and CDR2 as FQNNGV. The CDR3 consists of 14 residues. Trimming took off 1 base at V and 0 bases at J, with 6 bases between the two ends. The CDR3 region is CASSLVANQETQYF. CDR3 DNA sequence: TGTGCCAGCAGCTTAGTGGCCAACCAAGAGACCCAGTACTTC.

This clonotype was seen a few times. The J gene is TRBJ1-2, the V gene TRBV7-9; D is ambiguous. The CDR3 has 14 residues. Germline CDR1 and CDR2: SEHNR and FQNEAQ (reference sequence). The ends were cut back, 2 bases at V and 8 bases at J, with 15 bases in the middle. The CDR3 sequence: CASSLFRAGSGYTF. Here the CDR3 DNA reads TGTGCCAGCAGCTTATTCCGGGCGGGGAGCGGCTACACCTTC. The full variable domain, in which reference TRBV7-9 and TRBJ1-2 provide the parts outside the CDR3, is DTGVSQNPRHKITKRGQNVTFRCDPISEHNRLYWYRQTLGQGPEFLTYFQNEAQLEKSRLLSDRFSAERPKGSFSTLEIQRTEQGDSAMYLCASSLFRAGSGYTFGSGTRLTVV.

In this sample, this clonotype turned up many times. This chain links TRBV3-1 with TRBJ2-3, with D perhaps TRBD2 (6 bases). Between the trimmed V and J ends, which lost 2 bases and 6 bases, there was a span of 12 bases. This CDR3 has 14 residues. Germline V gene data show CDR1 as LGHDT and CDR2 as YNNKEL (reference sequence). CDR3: CASSQRVAGDTQYF. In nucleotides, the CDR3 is TGTGCCAGCAGCCAAAGAGTTGCGGGGGATACGCAGTATTTT.

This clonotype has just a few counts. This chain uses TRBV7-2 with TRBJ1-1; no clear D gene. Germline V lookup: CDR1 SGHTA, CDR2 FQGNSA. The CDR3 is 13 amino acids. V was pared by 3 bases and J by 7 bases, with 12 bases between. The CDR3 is CASSLNGGVEAFF. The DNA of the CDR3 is TGTGCCAGCAGCTTGAACGGAGGTGTTGAAGCTTTCTTT.

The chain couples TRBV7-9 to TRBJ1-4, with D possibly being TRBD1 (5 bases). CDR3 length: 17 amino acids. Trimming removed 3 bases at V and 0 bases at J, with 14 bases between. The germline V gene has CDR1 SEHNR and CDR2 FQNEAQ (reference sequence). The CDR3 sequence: CASSLGDFFATNEKLFF. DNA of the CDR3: TGTGCCAGCAGCTTGGGGGATTTTTTCGCAACTAATGAAAAACTGTTTTTT.

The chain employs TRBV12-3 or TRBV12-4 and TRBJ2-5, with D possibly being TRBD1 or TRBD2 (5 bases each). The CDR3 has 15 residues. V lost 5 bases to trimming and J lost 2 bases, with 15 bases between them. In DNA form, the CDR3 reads TGTGCCAGCAGTCGGGGAGACAGCAAGCAAGAGACCCAGTACTTC. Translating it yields CASSRGDSKQETQYF.

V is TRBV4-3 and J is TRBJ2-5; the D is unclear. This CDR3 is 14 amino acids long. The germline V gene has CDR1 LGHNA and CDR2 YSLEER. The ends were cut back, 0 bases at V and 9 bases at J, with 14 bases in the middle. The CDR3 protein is CASSQDRNTEPQYF. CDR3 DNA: TGCGCCAGCAGCCAAGATCGGAATACCGAGCCCCAGTACTTC.

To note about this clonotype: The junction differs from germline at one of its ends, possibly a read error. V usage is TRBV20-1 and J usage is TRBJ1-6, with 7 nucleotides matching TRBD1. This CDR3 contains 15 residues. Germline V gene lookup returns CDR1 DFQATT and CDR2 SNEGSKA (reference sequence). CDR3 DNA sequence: TGCAGTGCCAGAGGCAGGGGGTGGTATAATTCACCCCTCCACTTT. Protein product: CSARGRGWYNSPLHF.

This CDR3 reads CASARNIDSPLHF. CDR3 DNA sequence: TGTGCCAGCGCACGGAATATTGATTCACCCCTCCACTTT. This rearrangement joins TRBV9 to TRBJ1-6; no definite D call. V lost 7 bases, J lost 8 bases, and 13 bases lay in between. This CDR3 has 13 amino acids. Per germline, CDR1 SGDLS and CDR2 YYNGEE.

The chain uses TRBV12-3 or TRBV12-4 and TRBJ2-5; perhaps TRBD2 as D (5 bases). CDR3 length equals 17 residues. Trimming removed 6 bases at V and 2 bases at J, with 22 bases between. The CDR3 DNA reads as TGTGCCAGCAGCTCACCTGGTTTTCGGACTGGTCAAGAGACCCAGTACTTC. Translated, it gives CASSSPGFRTGQETQYF.

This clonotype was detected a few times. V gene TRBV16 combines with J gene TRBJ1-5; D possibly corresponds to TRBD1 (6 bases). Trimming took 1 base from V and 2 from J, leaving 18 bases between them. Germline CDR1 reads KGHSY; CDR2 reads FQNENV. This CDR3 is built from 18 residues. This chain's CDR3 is CASSQFSRRPGGNQPQHF. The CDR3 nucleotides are TGTGCCAGCAGCCAATTTTCTCGGAGGCCAGGGGGCAATCAGCCCCAGCATTTT.

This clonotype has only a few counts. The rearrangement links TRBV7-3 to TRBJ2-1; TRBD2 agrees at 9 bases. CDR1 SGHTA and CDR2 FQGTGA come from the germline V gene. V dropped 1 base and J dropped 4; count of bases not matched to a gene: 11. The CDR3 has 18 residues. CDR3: CASSLMGSGLADYNEQFF. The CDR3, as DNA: TGTGCCAGCAGCTTAATGGGTTCGGGACTAGCTGATTACAATGAGCAGTTCTTC.

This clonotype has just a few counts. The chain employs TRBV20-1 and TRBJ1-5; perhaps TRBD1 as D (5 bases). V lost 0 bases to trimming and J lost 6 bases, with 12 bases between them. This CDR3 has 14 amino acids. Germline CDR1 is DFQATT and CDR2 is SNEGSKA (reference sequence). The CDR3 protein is CSARDAREGQPQHF. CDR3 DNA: TGCAGTGCTAGAGATGCCAGGGAGGGTCAGCCCCAGCATTTT.

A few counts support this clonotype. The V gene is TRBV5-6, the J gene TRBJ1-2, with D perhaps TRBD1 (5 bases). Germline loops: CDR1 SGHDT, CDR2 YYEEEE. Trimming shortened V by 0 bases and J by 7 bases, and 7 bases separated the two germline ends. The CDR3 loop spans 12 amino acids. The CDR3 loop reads CASSLADSGYTF. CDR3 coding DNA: TGTGCCAGCAGCTTGGCCGACAGTGGCTACACCTTC.

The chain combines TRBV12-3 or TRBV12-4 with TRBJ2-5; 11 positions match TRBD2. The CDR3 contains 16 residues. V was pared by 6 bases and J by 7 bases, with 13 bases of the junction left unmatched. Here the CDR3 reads CASSYRLAGGGGTQYF. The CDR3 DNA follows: TGTGCCAGCAGCTACCGCCTAGCGGGGGGAGGGGGGACCCAGTACTTC.